This is a list of T cell receptor beta chains from one sample in a study of blood T cells in healthy people across ages. One entry per CDR3 protein, called by TCRdb with MiXCR from the 5' RACE reads. The sample carries about 630,000 distinct CDR3 sequences, over 20% recorded once. Sequencing input: blood. The receptors were gathered from a man between 65 and 85 years old in good health. Each CDR3 is given with its conserved first and last residue. The D gene is left open where the match is weak. Clone size is stated in some rows and not others, as once, few, many or a class when expanded.

>TRBV20-1|few|.|TRBJ1-4
TGCAGTGCTAGAGCTAGGCAAAGCGAAAAACTGTTTTTT
CSARARQSEKLFF
>TRBV3-1|.|TRBD1|TRBJ2-5
TGTGCCAGCAGCCCAGGACAGGGCTCCGAGACCCAGTACTTC
CASSPGQGSETQYF
>TRBV7-9|once|TRBD1|TRBJ1-6
TGTGCCACTCGACAGGGAAATTCACCCCTCCACTTT
CATRQGNSPLHF
>TRBV18|.|.|TRBJ2-3
TGTGCCAGCAAACCGACTCTCTCGTTGGCAGATACGCAGTATTTT
CASKPTLSLADTQYF
>TRBV14|.|.|TRBJ2-3
TGTGCCAGCAGCCTCAGCTCGGGTGTTACAGATACGCAGTATTTT
CASSLSSGVTDTQYF
>TRBV9|few|TRBD2|TRBJ2-1
TGTGCCAGCAGCGCACGTAGGACTAGCGGGGACGGTGAGCAGTTCTTC
CASSARRTSGDGEQFF
>TRBV20-1|few|.|TRBJ2-7
TGCAGTGCTAGAGATCGCCAGGGGCACTACGAGCAGTACTTC
CSARDRQGHYEQYF
>TRBV6-6|few|TRBD1|TRBJ1-1
TGTGCCAGCCTCGGACAGGGACACACTGAAGCTTTCTTT
CASLGQGHTEAFF
>TRBV10-2|.|.|TRBJ2-6
TGCGCCAGCAGTGATGACACCGCGAGCTCTGGGGCCAACGTCCTGACTTTC
CASSDDTASSGANVLTF
>TRBV3-1|.|TRBD1|TRBJ1-3
TGTGCCAGCAGCCAAGGATACCGTCGACAGGGGTCTGGAAACACCATATATTTT
CASSQGYRRQGSGNTIYF
>TRBV27|many|.|TRBJ2-5
TGTGCCAGCAAACAAGGGGTGATTGGAGAGACCCAGTACTTC
CASKQGVIGETQYF
>TRBV7-9|.|TRBD2|TRBJ2-5
TGTGCCAGCAGCAGAGGTGGGACTAGCGGACAAGAGACCCAGTACTTC
CASSRGGTSGQETQYF
>TRBV27|few|.|TRBJ2-7
TGTGCCAGCAGTCCTAAAGGGGGGGAGGGTCCCTACGAGCAGTACTTC
CASSPKGGEGPYEQYF
>TRBV25-1|.|.|TRBJ2-1
TGTGCCAGCAGTGGGCCCGGATCGGGACTGAACTCCTACAATGAGCAGTTCTTC
CASSGPGSGLNSYNEQFF
>TRBV29-1|.|.|TRBJ2-7
TGCAGCCTCCCCCGGGACATCTACGAGCAGTACTTC
CSLPRDIYEQYF
>TRBV3-1|.|.|TRBJ1-4
TGTGCCAGCAGCCAAGATGGGTGGGAAAAACTGTTTTTT
CASSQDGWEKLFF
>TRBV5-1|.|.|TRBJ1-2
TGCGCCAGCAGCCGGGCCGCGTGCTATGGCTACACCTTC
CASSRAACYGYTF
>TRBV2|few|.|TRBJ2-7
TGTGCCAGCAGTTTGGCTAGCCCAGTCTACGAGCAGTACTTC
CASSLASPVYEQYF
>TRBV15|few|.|TRBJ2-2
TGTGCCACCAGCATCTCCCGGGGTATAGGGAACACCGGGGAGCTGTTTTTT
CATSISRGIGNTGELFF
>TRBV3-1|few|.|TRBJ2-1
TGTGCCAGCAGCATAGGGGACAATGAGCAGTTCTTC
CASSIGDNEQFF
>TRBV28|few|TRBD2|TRBJ2-7
TGTGCCAGCAGTTTAATACTAGCGGTCGGCTCCTACGAGCAGTACTTC
CASSLILAVGSYEQYF
>TRBV3-1|.|TRBD2|TRBJ2-1
TGTGCCAGCAGCCAGGCGAGCGGGAGGGCCAATGAGCAGTTCTTC
CASSQASGRANEQFF
>TRBV29-1|.|.|TRBJ1-5
TGCAGCGCCTTGGTTTCGGGGCAGCCCCAGCATTTT
CSALVSGQPQHF
>TRBV19|once|.|TRBJ2-1
TGTGCCAGTAGTATATTGGAGGGGGTCCGGGTCAATGAGCAGTTCTTC
CASSILEGVRVNEQFF
>TRBV20-1|many|TRBD1|TRBJ1-1
TGCAGTGCTAGCCAGGGGGCTGCTGAAGCTTTCTTT
CSASQGAAEAFF
>TRBV18|.|.|TRBJ1-4
TGTGCCAGCTCACAGGACAGTCAGTTGACCGAAGAACTGTTTTTT
CASSQDSQLTEELFF
>TRBV6-5|.|TRBD1|TRBJ2-7
TGTGCCAGCAGTTACACCCCCCATGGACAGGTGAAAAGGGACGAGCAGTACTTC
CASSYTPHGQVKRDEQYF
>TRBV3-1|few|.|TRBJ2-7
TGTGCCAGCAGCTCCAAAGTGGGGGGCGAGCAGTACTTC
CASSSKVGGEQYF
>TRBV7-2|.|.|TRBJ2-6
TGTGCCAGCAGCCTTATATTGGCAGGTCCCGGGGCCAACGTCCTGACTTTC
CASSLILAGPGANVLTF
>TRBV12-3/TRBV12-4|few|.|TRBJ2-7
TGTGCCAGCACCCCCGGACCCGGCAGGGCCCACGAGCAGTACTTC
CASTPGPGRAHEQYF
>TRBV5-1|many|.|TRBJ2-6
TGTGCCAGCAGCTTGGTTGGGGCCAACGTCCTGACTTTC
CASSLVGANVLTF
>TRBV20-1|many|.|TRBJ2-4
TGCAGTGCTATTGTGCCGGGCATTCAGTACTTC
CSAIVPGIQYF
>TRBV20-1|many|TRBD1|TRBJ1-3
TGCAGTGCCCGGGGACAGAGCTCTGGAAACACCATATATTTT
CSARGQSSGNTIYF
>TRBV7-9|few|TRBD2|TRBJ2-7
TGTGCCAGCAGCTTAACTAGCGCCTCCTCCTACGGGCAGTACTTC
CASSLTSASSYGQYF
>TRBV20-1|few|.|TRBJ1-2
TGCAGTGCCCCCGGGCAGGCGACAAACTATGGCTACACCTTC
CSAPGQATNYGYTF
>TRBV20-1|.|.|TRBJ2-1
TGCAGTGCTCTCAGGGGTAATGAGCAGCTCTTC
CSALRGNEQLF
>TRBV20-1|few|TRBD2|TRBJ2-3
TGCAGTGCTAGAGATTGGGGGGGTGTTTCAGATACGCAGTATTTT
CSARDWGGVSDTQYF
>TRBV19|few|.|TRBJ2-5
TGTGCCACTGCAGGAATGTACCAAGAGACCCAGTACTTC
CATAGMYQETQYF
>TRBV28|.|.|TRBJ2-7
TGTGCCAGCCTGTCAATCCGGAGCTACGAGCAGTACTTC
CASLSIRSYEQYF
>TRBV15|few|.|TRBJ2-7
TGTGCCACCAGCAGAGATAACTACGAGCAGTACTTC
CATSRDNYEQYF
>TRBV11-2|.|.|TRBJ2-5
TGTGCCAGCCACTATTCGGGATACCAAGAGACCCAGTACTTC
CASHYSGYQETQYF
>TRBV27|few|TRBD2|TRBJ2-1
TGTGCCAGCAGTTCACGGACTAGCGGGAAAATCCTTTCTGAGCAGTTCTTC
CASSSRTSGKILSEQFF
>TRBV28|many|.|TRBJ2-5
TGTGCCAGCAGTCCCCTGGGAGAAGGGGTTCACCAAGAGACCCAGTACTTC
CASSPLGEGVHQETQYF